This TCR beta chain derives from a study of T cell responses to AZD1222 COVID-19 vaccine. On the study more broadly: Pooled in the analysis were second doses at about 4 or about 12 weeks. Study-wide results and caveats: Spike-specific TCR breadth and depth went up after people got two AZD1222 doses.

Method: immunoSEQ multiplex PCR; TCRdb's copy keeps in-frame clones and lacks some. Of under 100,000 clones detected, more than 85% appear once; the ten largest clones hold over 4.5%. As regards this clone: Its antigen is not known.

The J segment lost 2 bases and the V segment lost 5 bases, leaving 4 bases of the junction unmatched. The CDR3 runs to 14 residues. CDR1 and CDR2 (germline): MDHEN, SYDVKM. The receptor was derived from an adult in good health. Source: peripheral blood, taken on day 0 of AZD1222 vaccination. This chain connects TRBV28 to TRBJ2-3; 7 nucleotides agree with TRBD2. The CDR3 DNA follows: TGTGCCAGCAGTGGCGGGGGTTCCACAGATACGCAGTATTTT. Residues: CASSGGGSTDTQYF.